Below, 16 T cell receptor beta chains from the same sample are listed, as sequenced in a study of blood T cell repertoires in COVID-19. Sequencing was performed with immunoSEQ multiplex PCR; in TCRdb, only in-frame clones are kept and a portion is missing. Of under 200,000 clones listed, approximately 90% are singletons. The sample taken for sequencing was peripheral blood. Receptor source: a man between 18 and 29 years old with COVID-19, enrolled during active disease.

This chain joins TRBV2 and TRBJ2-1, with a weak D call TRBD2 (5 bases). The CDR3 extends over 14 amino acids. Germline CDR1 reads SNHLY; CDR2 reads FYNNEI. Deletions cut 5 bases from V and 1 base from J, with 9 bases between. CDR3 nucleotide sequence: TGTGCCAGCAGTCCAGCGGCATCCTACAATGAGCAGTTCTTC. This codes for CASSPAASYNEQFF.

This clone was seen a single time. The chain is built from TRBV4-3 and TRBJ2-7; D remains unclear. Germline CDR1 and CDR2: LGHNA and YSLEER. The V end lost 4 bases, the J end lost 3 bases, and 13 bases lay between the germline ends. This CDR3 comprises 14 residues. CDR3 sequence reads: CASSLRSAGYEQYF. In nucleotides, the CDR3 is TGCGCCAGCAGCCTTAGGAGCGCCGGCTACGAGCAGTACTTC.

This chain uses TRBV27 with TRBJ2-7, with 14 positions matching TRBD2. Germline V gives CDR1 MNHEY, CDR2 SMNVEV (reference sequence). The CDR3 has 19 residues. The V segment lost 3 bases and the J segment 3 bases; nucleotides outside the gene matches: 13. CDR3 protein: CASSFKHGGLAGGLYEQYF. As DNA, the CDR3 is TGTGCCAGCAGTTTTAAGCACGGCGGACTAGCGGGAGGACTCTACGAGCAGTACTTC.

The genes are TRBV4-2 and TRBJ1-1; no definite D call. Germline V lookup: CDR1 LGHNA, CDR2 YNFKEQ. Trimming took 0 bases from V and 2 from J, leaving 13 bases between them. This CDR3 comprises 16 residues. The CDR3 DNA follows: TGTGCCAGCAGCCAAGATAAGTCCACAGTTAACACTGAAGCTTTCTTT. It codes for CASSQDKSTVNTEAFF.

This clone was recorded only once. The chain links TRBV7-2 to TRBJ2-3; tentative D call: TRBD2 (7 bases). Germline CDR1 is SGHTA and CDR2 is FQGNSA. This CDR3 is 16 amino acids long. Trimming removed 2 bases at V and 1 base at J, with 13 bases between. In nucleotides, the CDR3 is TGTGCCAGCAGCTTACGGGGGGCGGGTGGCACAGATACGCAGTATTTT. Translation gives CASSLRGAGGTDTQYF.

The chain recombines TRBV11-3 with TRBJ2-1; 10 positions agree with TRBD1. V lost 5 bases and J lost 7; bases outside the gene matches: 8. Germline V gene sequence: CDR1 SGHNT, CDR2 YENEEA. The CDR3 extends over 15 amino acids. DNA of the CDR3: TGTGCCAGCAGCCCTCGGACAGGGGGATCTAATGAGCAGTTCTTC. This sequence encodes CASSPRTGGSNEQFF.

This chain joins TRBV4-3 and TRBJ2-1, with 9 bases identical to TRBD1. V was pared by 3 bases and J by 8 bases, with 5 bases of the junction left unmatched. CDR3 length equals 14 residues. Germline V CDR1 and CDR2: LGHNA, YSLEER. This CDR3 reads CASSHRTGVYEQFF. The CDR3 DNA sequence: TGCGCCAGCAGCCATAGGACAGGGGTCTATGAGCAGTTCTTC.

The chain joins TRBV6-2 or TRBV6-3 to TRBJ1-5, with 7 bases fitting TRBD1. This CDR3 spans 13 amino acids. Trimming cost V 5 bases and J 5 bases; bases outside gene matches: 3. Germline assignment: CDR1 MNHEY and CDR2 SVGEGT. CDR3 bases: TGTGCCAGCAGTCCGACAGGGTATCAGCCCCAGCATTTT. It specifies CASSPTGYQPQHF.

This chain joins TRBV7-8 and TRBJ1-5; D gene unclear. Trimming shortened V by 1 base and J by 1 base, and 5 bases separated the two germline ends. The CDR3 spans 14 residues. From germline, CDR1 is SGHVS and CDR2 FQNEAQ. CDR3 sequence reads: CASSLVQSNQPQHF. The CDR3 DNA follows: TGTGCCAGCAGCTTAGTTCAGAGCAATCAGCCCCAGCATTTT.

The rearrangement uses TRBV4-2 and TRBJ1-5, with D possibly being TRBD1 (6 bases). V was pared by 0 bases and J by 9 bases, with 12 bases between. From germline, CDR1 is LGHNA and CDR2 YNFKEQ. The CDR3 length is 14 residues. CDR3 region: CASSQDLGAGPQHF. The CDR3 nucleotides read TGTGCCAGCAGCCAAGATCTGGGGGCTGGGCCCCAGCATTTT.

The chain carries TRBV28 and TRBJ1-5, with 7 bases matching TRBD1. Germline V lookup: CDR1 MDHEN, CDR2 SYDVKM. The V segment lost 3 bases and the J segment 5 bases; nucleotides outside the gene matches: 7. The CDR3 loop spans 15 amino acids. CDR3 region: CASSFGDREYQPQHF. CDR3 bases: TGTGCCAGCAGTTTCGGCGACAGGGAATATCAGCCCCAGCATTTT.

CDR3 DNA: TGTGCCAGCAGATTGCCGGGACAGGGGGCCTACGAGCAGTACTTC. Its translation is CASRLPGQGAYEQYF. This chain links TRBV28 with TRBJ2-7; 11 nucleotides line up with TRBD1. Per the germline V gene, CDR1 is MDHEN and CDR2 is SYDVKM. After removal of 6 bases from V and 2 bases from J, the junction contained 6 bases not matched to a gene. The CDR3 runs 15 residues.

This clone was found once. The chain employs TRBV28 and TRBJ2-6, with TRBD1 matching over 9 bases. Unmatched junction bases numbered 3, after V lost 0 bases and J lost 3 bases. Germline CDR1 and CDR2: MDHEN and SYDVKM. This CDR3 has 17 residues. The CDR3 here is CASSLWTGGLGANVLTF. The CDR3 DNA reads TGTGCCAGCAGTTTATGGACAGGGGGTCTTGGGGCCAACGTCCTGACTTTC. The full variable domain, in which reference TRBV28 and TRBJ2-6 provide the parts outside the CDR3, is DVKVTQSSRYLVKRTGEKVFLECVQDMDHENMFWYRQDPGLGLRLIYFSYDVKMKEKGDIPEGYSVSREKKERFSLILESASTNQTSMYLCASSLWTGGLGANVLTFGAGSRLTVL.

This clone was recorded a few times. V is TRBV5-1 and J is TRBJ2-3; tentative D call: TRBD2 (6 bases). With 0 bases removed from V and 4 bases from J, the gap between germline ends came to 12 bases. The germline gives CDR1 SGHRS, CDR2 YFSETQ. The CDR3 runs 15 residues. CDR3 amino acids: CASSLDGSVADTQYF. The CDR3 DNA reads TGCGCCAGCAGCTTGGACGGGAGCGTCGCAGATACGCAGTATTTT.

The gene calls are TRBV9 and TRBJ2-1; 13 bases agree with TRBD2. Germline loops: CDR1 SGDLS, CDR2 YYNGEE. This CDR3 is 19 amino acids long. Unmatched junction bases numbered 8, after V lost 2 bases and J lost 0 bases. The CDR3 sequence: CASSVPGLAGTSSYNEQFF. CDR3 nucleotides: TGTGCCAGCAGCGTCCCGGGACTAGCGGGAACGAGCTCCTACAATGAGCAGTTCTTC.

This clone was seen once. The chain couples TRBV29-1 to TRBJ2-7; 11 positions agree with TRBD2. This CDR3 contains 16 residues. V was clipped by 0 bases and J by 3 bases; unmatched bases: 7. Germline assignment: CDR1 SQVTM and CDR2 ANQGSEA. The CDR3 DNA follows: TGCAGCGTTGAAGATACCGGGACTAGCGGACTCTACGAGCAGTACTTC. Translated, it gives CSVEDTGTSGLYEQYF.